This entry is about one TCR beta chain. This CDR3 is built from 11 residues. V lost 0 bases to trimming and J lost 12 bases, with 9 bases between them. CDR1 and CDR2 from the germline V gene are MNHEY and SMNVEV (reference sequence). These data are taken from a study of cytomegalovirus exposure and HLA in healthy donors. Some clones are missing from TCRdb's copy, which holds only in-frame ones; the method was immunoSEQ multiplex PCR. The sample consists of about 130,000 clones, roughly nine tenths of them appearing once. The sample consisted of PBMCs. The receptor was derived from a woman aged 18-35 years in good health and CMV-seronegative. The V and J genes are TRBV27 and TRBJ2-7; D unresolved. Written as DNA, the CDR3 is TGTGCCAGCAGTTTATCCGGGTTTTGGTACTTC. Its protein is CASSLSGFWYF.